This T cell receptor beta chain was documented in a study of CD8 T cells in Susac syndrome. After extraction with the RNeasy kit, roughly 0.5 to 1 ug of the RNA was reverse transcribed using random hexamers. TCRdb fed the immunoSEQ multiplex PCR reads into MiXCR, producing one record per CDR3 protein. The sample consists of 140,000 or so distinct CDR3 sequences, approximately 96% of them appearing once. CD8+ and CD4+ T cells from blood underwent TCR beta sequencing. Specimen: CD4+ T cells from PBMCs. The TCR comes from a human donor with Susac syndrome.

This CDR3 is CASTPRGSDYGYTF. CDR3 sequence (DNA): TGTGCCAGCACTCCCAGGGGCTCGGACTATGGCTACACCTTC. V is TRBV5-8 and J is TRBJ1-2; the D gene is possibly TRBD1 (6 bases). Between the trimmed V and J ends, which lost 6 bases and 3 bases, there was a span of 15 bases. Germline CDR1 is SGHTS and CDR2 is YDEGEE. This CDR3 region has 14 residues.